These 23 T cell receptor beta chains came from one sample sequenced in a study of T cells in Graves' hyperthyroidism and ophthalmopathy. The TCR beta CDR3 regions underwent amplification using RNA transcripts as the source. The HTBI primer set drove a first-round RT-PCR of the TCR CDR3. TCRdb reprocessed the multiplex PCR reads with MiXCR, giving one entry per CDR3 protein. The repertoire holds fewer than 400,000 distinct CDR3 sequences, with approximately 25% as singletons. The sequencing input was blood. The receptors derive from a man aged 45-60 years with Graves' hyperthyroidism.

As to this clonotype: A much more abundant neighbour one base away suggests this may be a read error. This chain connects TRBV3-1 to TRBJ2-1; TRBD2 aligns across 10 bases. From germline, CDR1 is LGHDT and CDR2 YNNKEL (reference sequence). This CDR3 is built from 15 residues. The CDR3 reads CASSPAGGPMNEQLF. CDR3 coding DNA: TGTGCCAGCTCACCAGCGGGAGGGCCTATGAATGAGCAGCTCTTC.

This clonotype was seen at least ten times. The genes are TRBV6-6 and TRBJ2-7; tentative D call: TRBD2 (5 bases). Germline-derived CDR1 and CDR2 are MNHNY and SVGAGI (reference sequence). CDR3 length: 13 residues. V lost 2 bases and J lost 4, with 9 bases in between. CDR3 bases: TGTGCCAGCAGTTACGTGGGCGGGTACGAGCAGTACTTC. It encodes CASSYVGGYEQYF.

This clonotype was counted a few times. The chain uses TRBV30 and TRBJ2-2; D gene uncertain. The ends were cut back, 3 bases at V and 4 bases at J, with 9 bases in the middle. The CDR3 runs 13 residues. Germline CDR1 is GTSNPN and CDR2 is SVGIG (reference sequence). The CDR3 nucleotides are TGTGCCTGGAGCCCAAGGGTCACCGGGGAGCTGTTTTTT. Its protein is CAWSPRVTGELFF.

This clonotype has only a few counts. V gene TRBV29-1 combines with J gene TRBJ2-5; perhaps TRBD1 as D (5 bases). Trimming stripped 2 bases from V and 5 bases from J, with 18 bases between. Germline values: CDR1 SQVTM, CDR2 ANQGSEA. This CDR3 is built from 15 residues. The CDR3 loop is CSVESRTGAVETQYF. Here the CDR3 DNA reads TGCAGCGTTGAATCACGAACAGGTGCCGTGGAGACCCAGTACTTC.

CDR3 in amino acids: CAWSLWKGTEAFF. DNA for the CDR3: TGTGCCTGGAGCCTATGGAAGGGAACTGAAGCTTTCTTT. The rearrangement links TRBV30 to TRBJ1-1; D not certain. Germline loops: CDR1 GTSNPN, CDR2 SVGIG (reference sequence). Deletions cut 3 bases from V and 5 bases from J, with 13 bases between. There are 13 residues in the CDR3.

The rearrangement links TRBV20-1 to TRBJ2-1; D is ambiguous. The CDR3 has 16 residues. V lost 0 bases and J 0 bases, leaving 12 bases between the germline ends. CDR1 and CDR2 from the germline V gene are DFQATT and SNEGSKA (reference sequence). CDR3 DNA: TGCAGTGCTAGAGATAATGCCCCTAGCTCCTACAATGAGCAGTTCTTC. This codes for CSARDNAPSSYNEQFF.

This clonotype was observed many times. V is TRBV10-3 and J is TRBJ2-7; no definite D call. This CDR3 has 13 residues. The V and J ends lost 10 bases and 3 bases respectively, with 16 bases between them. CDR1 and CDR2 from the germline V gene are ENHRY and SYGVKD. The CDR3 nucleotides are TGTGCCACGAATCTTGGGCATGGCTACGAGCAGTACTTC. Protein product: CATNLGHGYEQYF.

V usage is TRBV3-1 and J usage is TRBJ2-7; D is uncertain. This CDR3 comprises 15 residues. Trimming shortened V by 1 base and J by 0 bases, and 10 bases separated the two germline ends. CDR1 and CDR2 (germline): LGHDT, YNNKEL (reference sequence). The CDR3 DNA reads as TGTGCCAGCAGCCAAGTGCTACACAGCTCCTACGAGCAGTACTTC. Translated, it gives CASSQVLHSSYEQYF.

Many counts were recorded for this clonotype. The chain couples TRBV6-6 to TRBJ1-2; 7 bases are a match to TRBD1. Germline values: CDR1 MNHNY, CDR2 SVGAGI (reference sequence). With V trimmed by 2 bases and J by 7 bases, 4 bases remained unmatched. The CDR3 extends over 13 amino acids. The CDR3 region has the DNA TGTGCCAGCAGTTACACGACAGGGTTTGGCTACACCTTC. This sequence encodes CASSYTTGFGYTF.

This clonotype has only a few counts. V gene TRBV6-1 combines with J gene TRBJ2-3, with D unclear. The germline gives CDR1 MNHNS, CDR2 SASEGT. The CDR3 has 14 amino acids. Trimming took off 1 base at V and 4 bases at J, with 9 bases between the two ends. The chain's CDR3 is CASSEVQNPDTQYF. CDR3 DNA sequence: TGTGCCAGCAGTGAAGTTCAGAATCCAGATACGCAGTATTTT.

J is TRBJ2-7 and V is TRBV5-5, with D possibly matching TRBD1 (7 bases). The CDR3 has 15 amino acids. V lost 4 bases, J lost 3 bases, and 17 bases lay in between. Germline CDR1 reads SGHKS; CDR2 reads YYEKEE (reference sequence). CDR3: CASSGGTAPVYEQYF. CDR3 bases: TGTGCCAGCAGCGGAGGGACAGCTCCCGTCTACGAGCAGTACTTC. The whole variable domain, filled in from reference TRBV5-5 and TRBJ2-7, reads DAGVTQSPTHLIKTRGQQVTLRCSPISGHKSVSWYQQVLGQGPQFIFQYYEKEERGRGNFPDRFSARQFPNYSSELNVNALLLGDSALYLCASSGGTAPVYEQYFGPGTRLTVT.

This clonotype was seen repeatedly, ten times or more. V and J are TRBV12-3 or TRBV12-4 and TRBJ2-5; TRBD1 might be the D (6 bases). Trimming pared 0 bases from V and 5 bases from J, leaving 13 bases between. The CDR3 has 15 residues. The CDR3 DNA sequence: TGTGCCAGCAGTTTAGCCTTGGGGGCAGGGGAGACCCAGTACTTC. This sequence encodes CASSLALGAGETQYF.

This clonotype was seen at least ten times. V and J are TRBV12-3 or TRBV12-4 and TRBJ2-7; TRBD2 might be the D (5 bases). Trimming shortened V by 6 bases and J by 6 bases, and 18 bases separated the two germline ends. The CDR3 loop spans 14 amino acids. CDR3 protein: CASRPGRRSGEQYF. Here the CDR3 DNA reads TGTGCCAGCAGACCTGGGAGAAGGTCGGGCGAGCAGTACTTC.

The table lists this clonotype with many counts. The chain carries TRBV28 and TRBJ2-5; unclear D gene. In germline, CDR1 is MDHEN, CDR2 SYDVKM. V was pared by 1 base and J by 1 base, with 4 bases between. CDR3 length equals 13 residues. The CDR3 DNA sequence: TGTGCCAGCAGTTTATTGGCCCAAGAGACCCAGTACTTC. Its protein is CASSLLAQETQYF.

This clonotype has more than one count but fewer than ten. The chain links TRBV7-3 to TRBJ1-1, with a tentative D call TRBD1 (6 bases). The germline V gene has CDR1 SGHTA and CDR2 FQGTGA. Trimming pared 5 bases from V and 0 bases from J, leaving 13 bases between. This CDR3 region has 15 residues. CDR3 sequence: CASSGEDSLNTEAFF. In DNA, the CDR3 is TGTGCCAGCAGCGGAGAGGACAGCTTGAACACTGAAGCTTTCTTT.

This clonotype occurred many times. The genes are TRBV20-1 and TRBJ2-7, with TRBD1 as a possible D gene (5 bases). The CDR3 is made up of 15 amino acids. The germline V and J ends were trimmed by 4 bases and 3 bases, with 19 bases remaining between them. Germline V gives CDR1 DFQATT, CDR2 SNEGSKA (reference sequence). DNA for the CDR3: TGCAGTGCTACTTCAGGGCCCCTGAACATCTACGAGCAGTACTTC. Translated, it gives CSATSGPLNIYEQYF.

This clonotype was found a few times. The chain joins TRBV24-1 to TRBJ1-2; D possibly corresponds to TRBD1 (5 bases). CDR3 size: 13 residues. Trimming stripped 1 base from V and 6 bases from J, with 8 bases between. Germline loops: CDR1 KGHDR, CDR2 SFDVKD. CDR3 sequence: CATSDFGGDGYTF. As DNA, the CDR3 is TGTGCCACCAGTGATTTTGGGGGTGATGGCTACACCTTC.

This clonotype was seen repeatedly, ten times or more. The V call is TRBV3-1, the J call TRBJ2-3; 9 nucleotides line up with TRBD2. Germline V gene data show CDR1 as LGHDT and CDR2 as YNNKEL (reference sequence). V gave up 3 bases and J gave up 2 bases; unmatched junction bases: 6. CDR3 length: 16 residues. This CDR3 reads CASSQATSGSTDTQYF. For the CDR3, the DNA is TGTGCCAGCAGCCAGGCGACTAGCGGATCCACAGATACGCAGTATTTT.

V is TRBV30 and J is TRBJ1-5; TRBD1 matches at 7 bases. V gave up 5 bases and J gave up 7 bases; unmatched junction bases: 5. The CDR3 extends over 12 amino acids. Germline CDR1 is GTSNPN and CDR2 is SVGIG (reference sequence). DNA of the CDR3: TGTGCCTGGTCGACAGGGCACCAGCCCCAGCATTTT. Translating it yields CAWSTGHQPQHF.

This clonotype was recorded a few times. The CDR3 DNA reads as TGTGCCAGCAGTCACATACCACAGGGTCCTGAAACTAGCAATCAGCCCCAGCATTTT. Translating gives CASSHIPQGPETSNQPQHF. The rearrangement links TRBV6-1 to TRBJ1-5; D is perhaps TRBD1 (6 bases). Trimming took off 5 bases at V and 0 bases at J, with 23 bases between the two ends. The CDR3 covers 19 residues. CDR1 is MNHNS and CDR2 is SASEGT in the germline V gene.

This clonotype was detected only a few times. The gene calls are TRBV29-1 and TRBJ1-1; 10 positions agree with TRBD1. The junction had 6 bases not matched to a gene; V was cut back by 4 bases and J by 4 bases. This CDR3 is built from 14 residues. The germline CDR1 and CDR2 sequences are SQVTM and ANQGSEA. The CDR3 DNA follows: TGCAGCGTTGGCGACAGGGGGCAGGTCACTGAAGCTTTCTTT. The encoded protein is CSVGDRGQVTEAFF.

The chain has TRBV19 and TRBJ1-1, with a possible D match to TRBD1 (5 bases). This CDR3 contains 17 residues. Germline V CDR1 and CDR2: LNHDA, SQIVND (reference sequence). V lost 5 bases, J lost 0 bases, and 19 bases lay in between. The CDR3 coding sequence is TGTGCCAGTAGTGATTGGACACTCCGGGGTGTGAACACTGAAGCTTTCTTT. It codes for CASSDWTLRGVNTEAFF.

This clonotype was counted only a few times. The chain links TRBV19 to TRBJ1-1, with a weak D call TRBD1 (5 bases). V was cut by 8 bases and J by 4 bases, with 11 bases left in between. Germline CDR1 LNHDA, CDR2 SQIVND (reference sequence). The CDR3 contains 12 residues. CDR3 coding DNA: TGTGCCAGTCTACACCAGGGCACTGAAGCTTTCTTT. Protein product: CASLHQGTEAFF.